These 20 T cell receptor beta chains were all obtained from the same sample, sequenced in a study of blood T cell repertoires in COVID-19. Measured with immunoSEQ multiplex PCR; TCRdb has only the in-frame clones, and not every one. The sample contains some 420,000 clones, 85% to 90% of which appear only once. The sequenced sample consisted of PBMCs or T cells enriched from blood (not recorded which). These receptor sequences come from a man between 25 and 39 years old who had recovered from COVID-19.

The chain has TRBV27 and TRBJ2-7; 7 bases align to TRBD2. Germline V gene data show CDR1 as MNHEY and CDR2 as SMNVEV (reference sequence). The junction had 11 bases not matched to a gene; V was cut back by 0 bases and J by 6 bases. This CDR3 is built from 16 residues. For the CDR3, the DNA is TGTGCCAGCAGTTTATCTGGCGGGAGTACAACTGGCGAGCAGTACTTC. Translated: CASSLSGGSTTGEQYF.

The CDR3 here is CASTGQGGSNQPQHF. In DNA form, the CDR3 reads TGTGCCAGCACAGGACAGGGAGGCAGCAATCAGCCCCAGCATTTT. The chain couples TRBV2 to TRBJ1-5, with 8 bases aligning to TRBD1. V dropped 7 bases and J dropped 1; count of bases not matched to a gene: 6. The V gene's germline CDR1 is SNHLY and CDR2 FYNNEI. This CDR3 spans 15 amino acids.

This clone was recorded a few times. The rearrangement uses TRBV30 and TRBJ2-5, with a tentative D call TRBD2 (6 bases). The CDR3 is 12 amino acids. Per germline, CDR1 GTSNPN and CDR2 SVGIG (reference sequence). The V end lost 4 bases, the J end lost 11 bases, and 17 bases lay between the germline ends. CDR3 in amino acids: CAWNFGGTEQYF. In DNA, the CDR3 is TGTGCCTGGAATTTCGGAGGGACCGAACAGTACTTC.

The chain recombines TRBV28 with TRBJ1-6; D call uncertain. From germline, CDR1 is MDHEN and CDR2 SYDVKM. This CDR3 has 13 residues. V lost 6 bases and J lost 8, with 11 bases in between. CDR3 in amino acids: CASRESGYSPLHF. In DNA, the CDR3 is TGTGCCAGCAGAGAGTCGGGGTATTCACCCCTCCACTTT.

The chain couples TRBV10-3 to TRBJ1-3; D unresolved. Per germline, CDR1 ENHRY and CDR2 SYGVKD. The CDR3 has 14 residues. V lost 3 bases and J lost 0, with 6 bases in between. CDR3 sequence reads: CAISDSSSGNTIYF. DNA of the CDR3: TGTGCCATCAGTGATTCCTCCTCTGGAAACACCATATATTTT.

CDR3 sequence: CASSGGGGQETQYF. The DNA for the CDR3 is TGTGCCAGCAGCGGGGGAGGCGGACAAGAGACCCAGTACTTC. The genes are TRBV6-5 and TRBJ2-5; D might be TRBD2 (6 bases). This CDR3 spans 14 amino acids. V shed 6 bases and J shed 2 bases, with 13 bases lying between them. Germline V lookup: CDR1 MNHEY, CDR2 SVGAGI.

The genes are TRBV7-2 and TRBJ2-2; D is unresolved. V was shortened by 5 bases and J by 3 bases, with 4 bases between the two germline ends. Germline V lookup: CDR1 SGHTA, CDR2 FQGNSA. The CDR3 has 12 amino acids. The CDR3 DNA sequence: TGTGCCAGCAGCCTCTACACCGGGGAGCTGTTTTTT. It translates to CASSLYTGELFF.

The chain employs TRBV2 and TRBJ1-4, with D unresolved. The CDR3 is made up of 15 amino acids. Trimming cost V 9 bases and J 7 bases, with 21 bases left between them. Per germline, CDR1 SNHLY and CDR2 FYNNEI. As DNA, the CDR3 is TGTGCCAGTAGAGGTTTAGGTCTATTGACTGAAAAACTGTTTTTT. It specifies CASRGLGLLTEKLFF. The whole variable domain, filled in from reference TRBV2 and TRBJ1-4, reads EPEVTQTPSHQVTQMGQEVILRCVPISNHLYFYWYRQILGQKVEFLVSFYNNEISEKSEIFDDQFSVERPDGSNFTLKIRSTKLEDSAMYFCASRGLGLLTEKLFFGSGTQLSVL.

The chain carries TRBV9 and TRBJ1-2; TRBD1 agrees at 8 bases. With V trimmed by 0 bases and J by 2 bases, 3 bases remained unmatched. Germline V gene data show CDR1 as SGDLS and CDR2 as YYNGEE. CDR3 size: 15 residues. The CDR3 nucleotides read TGTGCCAGCAGCGTAGGATCAGGGGGCAACTATGGCTACACCTTC. Protein sequence: CASSVGSGGNYGYTF.

The chain recombines TRBV18 with TRBJ1-2, with 12 positions matching TRBD1. Germline V gives CDR1 KGHSH, CDR2 LQKENI. The length of the CDR3 is 19 residues. J gave up 2 bases and V 2 bases, and 12 bases lay outside the gene matches. DNA of the CDR3: TGTGCCAGCTCACCAACGGCCCCGGGACAGGGGGCCCCGAACTATGGCTACACCTTC. It translates to CASSPTAPGQGAPNYGYTF.

The J gene is TRBJ1-6, the V gene TRBV2; D may be TRBD1 (6 bases). This CDR3 is built from 15 residues. The V gene's germline CDR1 is SNHLY and CDR2 FYNNEI. Deletions cut 2 bases from V and 6 bases from J, with 11 bases between. CDR3 DNA sequence: TGTGCCAGCAGTGAAACCAGGGGAAGTAATTCACCCCTCCACTTT. Translated, it gives CASSETRGSNSPLHF.

This sequence joins TRBV4-1 and TRBJ1-4; no firm D call. The germline gives CDR1 MGHRA, CDR2 YSYEKL. The CDR3 totals 15 residues. V dropped 6 bases and J dropped 3 bases, with 14 bases sitting between them. CDR3 amino acids: CASRPNHSANEKLFF. DNA of the CDR3: TGCGCCAGCAGGCCCAACCACAGTGCTAATGAAAAACTGTTTTTT.

The rearrangement joins TRBV5-1 to TRBJ1-6; no clear D. This CDR3 contains 14 residues. V was trimmed by 0 bases and J by 10 bases, leaving 11 bases between them. Germline loops: CDR1 SGHRS, CDR2 YFSETQ. CDR3 in amino acids: CASSLAESGSPLHF. CDR3 nucleotide sequence: TGCGCCAGCAGCTTGGCCGAAAGCGGATCACCCCTCCACTTT.

CDR3 coding DNA: TGTGCCTGGAGGGATCGAGGGGACAGCTCTAACTATGGCTACACCTTC. Its protein is CAWRDRGDSSNYGYTF. The V call is TRBV30, the J call TRBJ1-2; 7 bases fit TRBD1. V lost 3 bases and J lost 0; bases outside the gene matches: 10. From germline, CDR1 is GTSNPN and CDR2 SVGIG (reference sequence). The CDR3 covers 16 residues. Based on the CDR3 plus reference TRBV30 and TRBJ1-2, the full variable domain is SQTIHQWPATLVQPVGSPLSLECTVEGTSNPNLYWYRQAAGRGLQLLFYSVGIGQISSEVPQNLSASRPQDRQFILSSKKLLLSDSGFYLCAWRDRGDSSNYGYTFGSGTRLTVV.

The V gene is TRBV5-1, the J gene TRBJ1-1; D uncertain. This CDR3 region has 17 residues. CDR1 is SGHRS, CDR2 YFSETQ, per germline. Trimming left V 1 base short and J 6 bases short, with 22 bases between. CDR3 residues: CASSLMAGTPRRAEAFF. The CDR3 DNA reads as TGCGCCAGCAGCTTGATGGCGGGAACGCCGAGGAGGGCTGAAGCTTTCTTT.

The gene calls are TRBV27 and TRBJ1-2; D unclear. CDR1 MNHEY and CDR2 SMNVEV come from the germline V gene (reference sequence). This CDR3 contains 13 residues. V lost 0 bases and J 4 bases, leaving 6 bases between the germline ends. CDR3 residues: CASSLSTSYGYTF. In DNA, the CDR3 is TGTGCCAGCAGTTTATCCACCAGCTATGGCTACACCTTC.

This clone was seen once. The chain combines TRBV27 with TRBJ1-5, with 7 bases matching TRBD1. This CDR3 has 14 amino acids. V dropped 3 bases and J dropped 6; count of bases not matched to a gene: 5. Germline V gives CDR1 MNHEY, CDR2 SMNVEV (reference sequence). This CDR3 reads CASSFHRGAQPQHF. CDR3 in DNA: TGTGCCAGCAGTTTCCACAGGGGAGCTCAGCCCCAGCATTTT.

This clone occurred once. This sequence joins TRBV10-1 and TRBJ2-3; D is possibly TRBD1 (6 bases). V was cut by 3 bases and J by 4 bases, with 14 bases left in between. CDR1 is WNHNN and CDR2 is SYGVQD in the germline V gene (reference sequence). This CDR3 is 15 amino acids long. CDR3 nucleotide sequence: TGCGCCAGCAGTGATGGGGGCCGCAGAGCAGATACGCAGTATTTT. Residues: CASSDGGRRADTQYF.

The chain has TRBV28 and TRBJ2-3; 8 bases are a match to TRBD2. Germline V CDR1 and CDR2: MDHEN, SYDVKM. The CDR3 has 17 residues. V lost 5 bases and J lost 4; bases outside the gene matches: 14. Written as DNA, the CDR3 is TGTGCCAGCAGTGAACCCACCGGGACTAGTTTGTCAGATACGCAGTATTTT. Encoded protein: CASSEPTGTSLSDTQYF.

This chain links TRBV13 with TRBJ2-7, with D unresolved. CDR1 and CDR2 (germline): PRHDT, FYEKMQ (reference sequence). Trimming cost V 0 bases and J 0 bases, with 3 bases left between them. The CDR3 covers 13 residues. CDR3 coding DNA: TGTGCCAGCAGCTTAGGGGCCTCCTACGAGCAGTACTTC. Translation gives CASSLGASYEQYF.